This T cell receptor beta chain was documented in a study of OX40 agonist ivuxolimab in advanced cancers. Study context: Of the patients, three showed partial responses, one with hepatocellular carcinoma and two with cutaneous melanoma.

Looked up from germline, CDR1 is LNHDA and CDR2 is SQIVND (reference sequence). This CDR3 has 14 residues. V was trimmed by 11 bases and J by 7 bases, leaving 20 bases between them. Some clones are missing from TCRdb's copy, which holds only in-frame ones; the method was immunoSEQ multiplex PCR. The repertoire consists of about 90,000 clones, with 91% occurring once and the leading ten covering 8.7%. This rearrangement joins TRBV19 to TRBJ1-4, with a weak D call TRBD1 (6 bases). Sequenced material: CD4+ or CD8+ T cells sorted from blood, taken in a trial of the OX40 agonist ivuxolimab. The TCR was taken from an adult with an advanced solid tumor such as melanoma, head and neck, liver or kidney cancer. CDR3 sequence: CAAARDTQGEKLFF. DNA for the CDR3: TGTGCCGCCGCCCGGGACACCCAAGGTGAAAAACTGTTTTTT.